A selection of T cell receptor beta chains follows, all from one sample in a study of cytomegalovirus exposure and HLA in healthy donors. Repertoires were generated with immunoSEQ multiplex PCR, while TCRdb's copy carries only in-frame clones and drops some. Among 81,000 or so clones listed, more than 55% were seen once. Sequenced input: PBMCs. Receptor source: a woman aged 30 to 39 in good health and CMV-seropositive. Each CDR3 is given with its conserved first and last residue. D genes are given only for firm matches. Clone size is stated in some rows and not others, as once, few, many or a class when expanded.

abundance,j_gene,v_gene,d_gene,CDR3aa,CDR3nt
once,TRBJ2-7,TRBV29-1,TRBD1,CSAMTGPFYEQYF,TGCAGCGCGATGACAGGGCCATTCTACGAGCAGTACTTC
NA,TRBJ1-1,TRBV7-9,NA,CSSSLIMGANTEAFF,TGTTCCAGCAGCCTCATTATGGGGGCGAACACTGAAGCTTTCTTT
NA,TRBJ2-2,TRBV5-1,NA,CASSLKFNTGELFF,TGCGCCAGCAGCCTAAAGTTTAACACCGGGGAGCTGTTTTTT
NA,TRBJ2-2,TRBV7-3,TRBD1,CASSTRTGTNTGELFF,TGTGCCAGCAGCACCCGGACAGGGACGAACACCGGGGAGCTGTTTTTT
NA,TRBJ2-6,TRBV27,TRBD1,CASSLVGQGMGRANVLTF,TGTGCCAGCAGTTTAGTAGGACAGGGTATGGGACGGGCCAACGTCCTGACTTTC
NA,TRBJ2-7,TRBV7-2,NA,CASSTSRDSHYGQYF,TGTGCCAGCAGCACATCCCGGGATTCCCACTACGGGCAGTACTTC
NA,TRBJ2-7,TRBV7-9,NA,CASSLTGYEQYF,TGTGCCAGCAGCTTAACGGGTTACGAGCAGTACTTC
NA,TRBJ2-1,TRBV23-1,NA,CASSQSVSESDSYNEQFF,TGCGCCAGCAGTCAATCAGTTTCAGAGTCAGACTCATACAATGAGCAGTTCTTC
NA,TRBJ2-1,TRBV7-7,TRBD2,CASSSGLAGGSEQFF,TGTGCTAGCAGCTCCGGACTAGCGGGGGGCAGTGAGCAGTTCTTC
NA,TRBJ2-7,TRBV10-3,NA,CAISAKGAYEQYF,TGTGCCATCAGTGCGAAGGGGGCCTACGAGCAGTACTTC
NA,TRBJ2-3,TRBV23-1,TRBD1,CARIGPTGATDTQYF,TGCGCCAGGATAGGACCGACAGGGGCCACAGATACGCAGTATTTT
NA,TRBJ2-7,TRBV5-1,TRBD1,CASSSRDSYEQYF,TGCGCCAGCAGCTCCCGGGACAGCTACGAGCAGTACTTC
few,TRBJ1-5,TRBV7-6,TRBD1,CASSPMTGPNQPQHF,TGTGCCAGCAGCCCGATGACAGGGCCCAATCAGCCCCAGCATTTT
NA,TRBJ1-1,TRBV12-5,NA,CASGLEEVTEAFF,TGTGCTAGTGGTTTGGAGGAGGTGACTGAAGCTTTCTTT
few,TRBJ1-2,TRBV28,NA,CASSLGGKGYPF,TGTGCCAGCAGTTTGGGGGGAAAGGGCTACCCCTTC
NA,TRBJ2-3,TRBV6-6,NA,CASSYSVGARTDTQYF,TGTGCCAGCAGTTACTCGGTGGGGGCACGCACAGATACGCAGTATTTT
NA,TRBJ2-1,TRBV15,NA,CATSRDQWGPSNSLCSYNEQFF,TGTGCCACCAGCAGAGATCAATGGGGCCCCTCCAATTCCCTTTGCTCCTACAATGAGCAGTTCTTC
few,TRBJ1-6,TRBV2,NA,CASSGDRRNSPLHF,TGTGCCAGCAGTGGAGACAGGAGGAATTCACCCCTCCACTTT
NA,TRBJ2-7,TRBV2,NA,CASKAGVIYEQYF,TGTGCCAGCAAGGCAGGGGTAATTTACGAGCAGTACTTC
few,TRBJ1-4,TRBV6-5,NA,CASSRSGLEKLFF,TGTGCCAGCAGTCGATCGGGTCTTGAAAAACTGTTTTTT
once,TRBJ1-1,TRBV10-3,NA,CAIRPQGHDTEAFF,TGTGCCATCAGGCCCCAGGGGCATGACACTGAAGCTTTCTTT
NA,TRBJ2-1,TRBV4-1,TRBD2,CASSPTGGRGFNEQFF,TGCGCCAGCAGCCCGACGGGAGGACGGGGGTTCAATGAGCAGTTCTTC
medium-sized,TRBJ2-5,TRBV4-3,NA,CASSQDWAGQETQYF,TGCGCCAGCAGCCAAGATTGGGCGGGTCAAGAGACCCAGTACTTC
NA,TRBJ2-5,TRBV6-5,NA,CASSYASWWYQETQYF,TGTGCCAGCAGTTACGCGTCGTGGTGGTACCAAGAGACCCAGTACTTC
once,TRBJ1-1,TRBV9,TRBD1,CASSVVGTGSAEAFF,TGTGCCAGCAGCGTAGTTGGGACAGGGAGCGCTGAAGCTTTCTTT
NA,TRBJ2-5,TRBV5-6,TRBD2,CASSFVAGPQETQYF,TGTGCCAGCAGCTTCGTAGCGGGGCCCCAAGAGACCCAGTACTTC
NA,TRBJ2-2,TRBV6-4,NA,CASKEGGTGELFF,TGTGCCAGCAAGGAAGGGGGCACCGGGGAGCTGTTTTTT
few,TRBJ2-2,TRBV2,TRBD1,CASRRDSANTGELFF,TGTGCCAGCCGCCGGGACAGCGCGAACACCGGGGAGCTGTTTTTT
NA,TRBJ1-1,TRBV28,NA,CASSPRGGAFF,TGTGCCAGCAGTCCTAGGGGTGGAGCTTTCTTT
NA,TRBJ1-1,TRBV4-1,NA,CASSQVQRGTEAFF,TGCGCCAGCAGCCAAGTTCAACGGGGAACTGAGGCTTTCTTT
NA,TRBJ2-7,TRBV21-1,NA,CASGQGRLREQYF,TGTGCCAGCGGGCAGGGAAGATTACGGGAGCAGTACTTC
NA,TRBJ2-5,TRBV5-1,TRBD1,CASSLKVQGAVGETQYF,TGCGCCAGCAGCTTGAAAGTACAGGGGGCGGTAGGAGAGACCCAGTACTTC
NA,TRBJ1-1,TRBV12-5,TRBD1,CASGLVIGTGFGTEAFF,TGTGCTAGTGGTTTGGTAATTGGGACAGGGTTTGGCACTGAAGCTTTCTTT
NA,TRBJ2-7,TRBV11-3,TRBD2,CASSSTPTQLAGVPYEQYF,TGTGCCAGCAGCTCAACCCCGACGCAACTAGCGGGGGTACCCTACGAGCAGTACTTC
NA,TRBJ1-6,TRBV7-9,NA,CASSLAGVSSPLHF,TGTGCCAGCAGCTTAGCAGGGGTAAGCTCACCCCTCCACTTT
NA,TRBJ1-3,TRBV7-2,NA,CASSLQGVSGNTIYF,TGTGCCAGCAGCTTACAGGGTGTCTCTGGAAACACCATATATTTT
few,TRBJ1-1,TRBV5-1,NA,CASSLGGSNTEAFF,TGCGCCAGCAGCTTGGGAGGGTCAAACACTGAAGCTTTCTTT
few,TRBJ1-2,TRBV7-8,TRBD1,CASSFQNHRGYTF,TGTGCCAGCAGCTTCCAAAACCACAGGGGGTACACCTTC
NA,TRBJ2-3,TRBV10-3,TRBD2,CAIRPGLGGDGTDTQYF,TGTGCCATCAGGCCGGGACTAGGGGGGGATGGGACAGATACGCAGTATTTT
once,TRBJ1-5,TRBV7-8,NA,CASSPSQEHPQHF,TGTGCCAGCAGCCCCTCACAGGAACACCCCCAGCATTTT
NA,TRBJ1-6,TRBV6-6,NA,CASSYTQSPKNSPLHF,TGTGCCAGCAGTTACACCCAGTCGCCGAAGAATTCACCCCTCCACTTT
few,TRBJ2-3,TRBV4-3,NA,CASSQESGAWSDTQYF,TGCGCCAGCAGCCAAGAATCTGGGGCTTGGTCAGATACGCAGTATTTT
few,TRBJ1-2,TRBV9,NA,CASSVAGEGYGYTF,TGTGCCAGCAGCGTAGCGGGGGAGGGCTACGGCTACACCTTC
NA,TRBJ1-2,TRBV6-5,NA,CASSYFQEIKKGYTF,TGTGCCAGCAGTTATTTCCAAGAGATAAAAAAGGGCTACACCTTC